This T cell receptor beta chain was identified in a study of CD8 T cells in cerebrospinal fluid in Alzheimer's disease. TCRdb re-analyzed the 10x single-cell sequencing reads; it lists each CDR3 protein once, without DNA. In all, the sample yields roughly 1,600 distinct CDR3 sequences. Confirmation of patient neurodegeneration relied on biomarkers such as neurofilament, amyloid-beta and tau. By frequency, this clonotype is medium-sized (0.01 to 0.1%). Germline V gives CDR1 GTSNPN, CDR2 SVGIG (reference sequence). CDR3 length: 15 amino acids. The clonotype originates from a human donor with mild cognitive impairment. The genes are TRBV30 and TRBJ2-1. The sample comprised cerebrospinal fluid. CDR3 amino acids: CAWSVVGRAYNEQFF.